These T cell receptor beta chains were read from a single sample in a study of human T cells and chemical hapten exposure. TCRdb reprocessed the RACE reads with MiXCR, giving one entry per CDR3 protein. Counted here are 80,000 to 100,000 distinct CDR3 sequences, under 9% occurring once; the ten biggest clones make up 1.5% to 1.8%. Sequenced here: whole blood, sampled in connection with sensitization to the hapten diphenylcyclopropenone (DPC). These receptors were obtained from a woman in her twenties or thirties with alopecia areata. Some clones in this sample may be carry-over from other donors' samples. Each CDR3 is given with its conserved first and last residue. A D gene is named only where the DNA matches it firmly. The size of a clone is reported for some rows only, either as once, few or many, or as a class for expanded clones.

cdr3_aa cdr3_nt v_call d_call j_call clone_size
CASSGQGRAGEVQYF TGTGCCAGCAGTGGTCAGGGGAGGGCGGGGGAAGTGCAGTACTTC TRBV12-3/TRBV12-4 NA TRBJ2-7 many
CASSYGQGARVTEAFF TGCGCCAGCAGCTATGGACAGGGGGCGCGGGTTACTGAAGCTTTCTTT TRBV5-1 TRBD1 TRBJ1-1 NA
CASSYVRTGTGELFF TGTGCCAGCAGTTACGTCAGGACGGGGACCGGGGAGCTGTTTTTT TRBV6-5 NA TRBJ2-2 many
CASTQAVSDTQYF TGTGCCAGCACCCAAGCCGTAAGTGATACGCAGTATTTT TRBV6-2/TRBV6-3 NA TRBJ2-3 many
CASSEFGSFNEKLFF TGTGCCAGCAGTGAATTCGGCAGCTTTAATGAAAAACTGTTTTTT TRBV6-1 NA TRBJ1-4 NA
CASSSPGTGRNSPLHF TGTGCCAGCAGCTCACCCGGGACAGGGAGGAATTCACCCCTCCACTTT TRBV12-3/TRBV12-4 TRBD1 TRBJ1-6 many
CASSPGQGLGYGYTF TGTGCCAGCAGCCCAGGACAGGGACTGGGCTATGGCTACACCTTC TRBV7-9 TRBD1 TRBJ1-2 many
CSVTDRAGANVLTF TGCAGCGTAACAGACAGGGCTGGGGCCAACGTCCTGACTTTC TRBV29-1 TRBD1 TRBJ2-6 many
CAWSVGTGIQYEQFF TGTGCCTGGAGTGTAGGGACAGGGATACAATATGAGCAGTTCTTC TRBV30 TRBD1 TRBJ2-1 few
CSATSERGGTDTQYF TGCAGTGCAACGTCCGAGCGGGGGGGCACAGATACGCAGTATTTT TRBV20-1 TRBD2 TRBJ2-3 many
CASSPGDYRTDTQYF TGTGCCAGCAGCCCGGGGGACTACCGCACAGATACGCAGTATTTT TRBV3-1 TRBD2 TRBJ2-3 many
CASSARTGGYEQYF TGTGCCAGCAGTGCCCGGACAGGGGGCTACGAGCAGTACTTC TRBV6-1 TRBD1 TRBJ2-7 many
CASSWTSHSTDTQYF TGTGCCAGCAGTTGGACTAGCCACAGCACAGATACGCAGTATTTT TRBV12-3/TRBV12-4 TRBD2 TRBJ2-3 many
CASRGLAGASTDTQYF TGTGCCAGCAGAGGACTAGCGGGGGCTAGCACAGATACGCAGTATTTT TRBV6-6 TRBD2 TRBJ2-3 NA
CASGQSLLDTQYF TGTGCCAGCGGCCAAAGCTTGCTAGATACGCAGTATTTT TRBV5-6 NA TRBJ2-3 NA